This TCR beta chain stems from a study of T cell responses to AZD1222 COVID-19 vaccine. Study details: Samples with a second dose at about 4 or about 12 weeks were pooled together.

TCRdb's table, derived via immunoSEQ multiplex PCR, lists solely in-frame clones and lacks some. Among over 65,000 clones listed, 85% to 90% were seen once. Concerning this clone: Its cognate antigen is unknown.

Findings and limits, study-wide: Only six AZD1222 recipients tested seropositive at baseline. Only after the peak T cell response were repertoires sampled. There were vaccine-associated CD4 TCRs across spike, dominant at 160-218 and 743-854.

Germline loops: CDR1 SGHTA, CDR2 FQGNSA. The CDR3 has 15 amino acids. The germline V and J ends were trimmed by 6 bases and 4 bases, with 18 bases remaining between them. The origin of this receptor is an adult in good health. This rearrangement joins TRBV7-2 to TRBJ1-2; maybe TRBD1 (6 bases). This specimen consisted of peripheral blood, obtained on day 0 of AZD1222 vaccination. CDR3 DNA: TGTGCCAGCAGTCCCGCGGGGGCCTTTGCCTATGGCTACACCTTC. As protein: CASSPAGAFAYGYTF.